Each of the 19 T cell receptor beta chains below was sequenced from the same sample in a study of blood T cell repertoires in COVID-19. The method was immunoSEQ multiplex PCR; TCRdb's version includes in-frame clones alone and lacks a portion of them. Here the sample spans around 130,000 clones, roughly four fifths being singletons. Sequencing input: PBMCs or T cells enriched from blood (not recorded which). Receptors originate from a man aged 25-45 years who had recovered from COVID-19.

The V gene is TRBV5-1, the J gene TRBJ1-6; TRBD1 might be the D (5 bases). The V end lost 0 bases, the J end lost 9 bases, and 7 bases lay between the germline ends. CDR3 length: 13 amino acids. Germline CDR1 reads SGHRS; CDR2 reads YFSETQ. The CDR3 bases are TGCGCCAGCAGCTTGGCAGGGCGTTCACCCCTCCACTTT. Amino acid sequence: CASSLAGRSPLHF.

J is TRBJ1-5 and V is TRBV27; no clear D. The germline gives CDR1 MNHEY, CDR2 SMNVEV (reference sequence). V was clipped by 5 bases and J by 0 bases, with 11 bases between them. The CDR3 loop spans 15 amino acids. This CDR3 is CASSLDNYSNQPQHF. The CDR3 bases are TGTGCCAGCAGTCTCGACAATTATAGCAATCAGCCCCAGCATTTT.

The CDR3: CASSFRGQGAEKLFF. CDR3 sequence (DNA): TGTGCCAGCAGTTTCCGGGGACAGGGTGCGGAAAAACTGTTTTTT. The V and J genes are TRBV27 and TRBJ1-4, with TRBD1 matching 9 bases. The CDR3 runs 15 residues. Germline V gene data show CDR1 as MNHEY and CDR2 as SMNVEV (reference sequence). The V segment lost 3 bases and the J segment 8 bases; nucleotides outside the gene matches: 7.

A note on this clone: One end of the junction does not line up with germline, which may come from a read error. DNA of the CDR3: TGTGCCAGCAGCTTAGCGGGGGGGGCCCCCAACTTC. This codes for CASSLAGGAPNF. The chain is built from TRBV5-6 and TRBJ2-5, with 10 bases fitting TRBD2. The germline gives CDR1 SGHDT, CDR2 YYEEEE. The CDR3 is made up of 12 amino acids.

This clone was counted once. The chain carries TRBV5-1 and TRBJ2-3, with TRBD1 identical over 8 bases. From germline, CDR1 is SGHRS and CDR2 YFSETQ. The CDR3 extends over 15 amino acids. The J segment lost 0 bases and the V segment lost 4 bases, leaving 4 bases of the junction unmatched. CDR3 residues: CASSVTGGSTDTQYF. CDR3 DNA sequence: TGCGCCAGCAGCGTCACAGGGGGAAGCACAGATACGCAGTATTTT.

The chain employs TRBV28 and TRBJ2-2, with 7 bases aligning to TRBD2. Germline CDR1 and CDR2: MDHEN and SYDVKM. This CDR3 spans 15 amino acids. Germline trimming cut 6 bases from V and 7 bases from J; bases unmatched to any gene: 11. The CDR3 protein is CASRASGPLIGELFF. The CDR3 DNA reads as TGTGCCAGCAGGGCTAGCGGCCCACTCATCGGGGAGCTGTTTTTT.

This chain connects TRBV19 to TRBJ1-1; 9 bases align to TRBD1. Per the germline V gene, CDR1 is LNHDA and CDR2 is SQIVND (reference sequence). This CDR3 is built from 14 residues. Trimming removed 6 bases from V and 5 bases from J; junction bases left unmatched: 7. CDR3 DNA: TGTGCCAGTAGCTTCGGACAGGGGAGGACTGAAGCTTTCTTT. This sequence encodes CASSFGQGRTEAFF.

The gene calls are TRBV19 and TRBJ1-1; D possibly corresponds to TRBD1 (5 bases). The V gene's germline CDR1 is LNHDA and CDR2 SQIVND (reference sequence). CDR3 length: 16 residues. Trimming stripped 2 bases from V and 0 bases from J, with 13 bases between. CDR3 sequence reads: CASSINPRTLNTEAFF. The CDR3 coding sequence is TGTGCCAGTAGTATAAACCCTAGGACACTGAACACTGAAGCTTTCTTT.

This clone has just a few counts. The genes are TRBV5-6 and TRBJ1-5, with D unclear. Trimming took 3 bases from V and 1 from J, leaving 11 bases between them. Germline V gene lookup returns CDR1 SGHDT and CDR2 YYEEEE. This CDR3 region has 15 residues. CDR3 residues: CASSYQQWSNQPQHF. In nucleotides, the CDR3 is TGTGCCAGCAGCTACCAACAGTGGAGCAATCAGCCCCAGCATTTT.

The chain joins TRBV19 to TRBJ2-5, with 9 bases matching TRBD2. Unmatched junction bases numbered 9, after V lost 3 bases and J lost 4 bases. This CDR3 region has 16 residues. Germline V gives CDR1 LNHDA, CDR2 SQIVND (reference sequence). CDR3 coding DNA: TGTGCCAGTAGTATGGGGTTAGCGGGAGTACGAGAGACCCAGTACTTC. Translating gives CASSMGLAGVRETQYF.

V usage is TRBV24-1 and J usage is TRBJ2-1; a weak D match, TRBD2 (5 bases). There are 14 residues in the CDR3. Germline V CDR1 and CDR2: KGHDR, SFDVKD. The V and J ends lost 6 bases and 0 bases respectively, with 8 bases between them. As DNA, the CDR3 is TGTGCCACCAGTCCGGGGAGCTCCTACAATGAGCAGTTCTTC. This translates into CATSPGSSYNEQFF.

The sample holds a few counts of this clone. The chain employs TRBV25-1 and TRBJ2-1; tentative D call: TRBD2 (6 bases). V was pared by 0 bases and J by 0 bases, with 9 bases between. Germline CDR1 is MGHDK and CDR2 is SYGVNS. The CDR3 is 16 amino acids. DNA of the CDR3: TGTGCCAGCAGTGAATATCGGACTAACTCCTACAATGAGCAGTTCTTC. Translation: CASSEYRTNSYNEQFF.

This chain uses TRBV11-3 with TRBJ1-1; 7 nucleotides align to TRBD1. Trimming took 5 bases from V and 0 from J; bases not matched to a gene: 3. The length of the CDR3 is 14 residues. Germline V gene data show CDR1 as SGHNT and CDR2 as YENEEA. In DNA, the CDR3 is TGTGCCAGCAGCCAACAGGGGATGAACACTGAAGCTTTCTTT. Amino acids: CASSQQGMNTEAFF. Looking up the rest from reference TRBV11-3 and TRBJ1-1 gives the full variable domain: EAGVVQSPRYKIIEKKQPVAFWCNPISGHNTLYWYLQNLGQGPELLIRYENEEAVDDSQLPKDRFSAERLKGVDSTLKIQPAELGDSAVYLCASSQQGMNTEAFFGQGTRLTVV.

The rearrangement joins TRBV6-2 or TRBV6-3 to TRBJ2-5; no firm D call. This CDR3 is built from 14 residues. CDR1 is MNHEY, CDR2 SVGEGT, per germline. The ends were cut back, 4 bases at V and 4 bases at J, with 13 bases in the middle. The CDR3 DNA follows: TGTGCCAGCAGTTTTGTACAGAACAGAGAGACCCAGTACTTC. This translates into CASSFVQNRETQYF.

This clone was observed a few times. V and J are TRBV30 and TRBJ2-7; D may be TRBD2 (5 bases). Germline lookup yields CDR1 GTSNPN and CDR2 SVGIG (reference sequence). Deletions cut 6 bases from V and 0 bases from J, with 9 bases between. The CDR3 sequence is 12 residues long. The CDR3 spells CACNGLSYEQYF. CDR3 nucleotide sequence: TGTGCCTGTAACGGACTCTCCTACGAGCAGTACTTC. The full variable domain, completed using reference TRBV30 and TRBJ2-7, is SQTIHQWPATLVQPVGSPLSLECTVEGTSNPNLYWYRQAAGRGLQLLFYSVGIGQISSEVPQNLSASRPQDRQFILSSKKLLLSDSGFYLCACNGLSYEQYFGPGTRLTVT.

The chain is built from TRBV5-6 and TRBJ2-4; perhaps TRBD1 as D (5 bases). CDR3 length equals 14 residues. Germline-derived CDR1 and CDR2 are SGHDT and YYEEEE. V was shortened by 0 bases and J by 2 bases, with 6 bases between the two germline ends. This CDR3 is CASSLAGTKNIQYF. CDR3 bases: TGTGCCAGCAGCTTGGCAGGGACCAAAAACATTCAGTACTTC.

This rearrangement joins TRBV5-4 to TRBJ2-3; D possibly corresponds to TRBD2 (6 bases). The CDR3 consists of 14 residues. V was pared by 4 bases and J by 7 bases, with 16 bases between. Germline V gives CDR1 SGHNT, CDR2 YYREEE (reference sequence). As DNA, the CDR3 is TGTGCCAGCAGCCCTGGTGGGGCGGGGTATACGCAGTATTTT. Its translation: CASSPGGAGYTQYF. The whole variable domain, remainder taken from reference TRBV5-4 and TRBJ2-3, is ETGVTQSPTHLIKTRGQQVTLRCSSQSGHNTVSWYQQALGQGPQFIFQYYREEENGRGNFPPRFSGLQFPNYSSELNVNALELDDSALYLCASSPGGAGYTQYFGPGTRLTVL.

This clone has just one count. The chain carries TRBV3-1 (or the pseudogene TRBV3-2) and TRBJ2-1; D gene uncertain. CDR3 length equals 16 residues. Per germline, CDR1 LGHDT and CDR2 YNNKEL (reference sequence). With 0 bases removed from V and 0 bases from J, the gap between germline ends came to 9 bases. CDR3 nucleotides: TGTGCCAGCAGCCAAGAATTAGTACGCTCCTACAATGAGCAGTTCTTC. It specifies CASSQELVRSYNEQFF.

The V call is TRBV2, the J call TRBJ2-2; 11 bases are shared with TRBD1. Per the germline V gene, CDR1 is SNHLY and CDR2 is FYNNEI. CDR3 length: 15 amino acids. Losses at the gene ends were 6 bases for V and 4 bases for J; bases not matched to a gene: 4. DNA for the CDR3: TGTGCCAGCAGGGTGGGGACAGGGGGCACCGGGGAGCTGTTTTTT. It encodes CASRVGTGGTGELFF. The complete variable domain, with remaining parts taken from reference TRBV2 and TRBJ2-2, reads EPEVTQTPSHQVTQMGQEVILRCVPISNHLYFYWYRQILGQKVEFLVSFYNNEISEKSEIFDDQFSVERPDGSNFTLKIRSTKLEDSAMYFCASRVGTGGTGELFFGEGSRLTVL.